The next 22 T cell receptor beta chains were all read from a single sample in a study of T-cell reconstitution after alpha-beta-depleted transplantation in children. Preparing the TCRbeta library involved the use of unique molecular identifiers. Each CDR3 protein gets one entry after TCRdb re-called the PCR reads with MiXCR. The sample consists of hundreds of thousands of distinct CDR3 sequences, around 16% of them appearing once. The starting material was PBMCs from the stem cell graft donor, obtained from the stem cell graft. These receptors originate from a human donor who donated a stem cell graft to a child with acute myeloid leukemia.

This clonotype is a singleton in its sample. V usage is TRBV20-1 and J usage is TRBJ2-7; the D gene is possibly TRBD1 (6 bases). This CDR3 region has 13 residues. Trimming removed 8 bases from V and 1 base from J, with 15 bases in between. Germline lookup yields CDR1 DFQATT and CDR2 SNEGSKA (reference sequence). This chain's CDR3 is CSTSPDSSYEQYV. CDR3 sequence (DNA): TGCAGTACTTCACCGGACAGTTCCTACGAGCAGTACGTC.

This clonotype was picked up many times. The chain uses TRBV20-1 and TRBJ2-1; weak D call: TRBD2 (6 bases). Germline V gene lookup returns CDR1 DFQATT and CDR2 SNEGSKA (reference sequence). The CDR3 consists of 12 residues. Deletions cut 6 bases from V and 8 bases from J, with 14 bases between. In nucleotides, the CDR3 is TGCAGTGCGCAGACTAGTAGATATGAGCAGTTCTTC. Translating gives CSAQTSRYEQFF.

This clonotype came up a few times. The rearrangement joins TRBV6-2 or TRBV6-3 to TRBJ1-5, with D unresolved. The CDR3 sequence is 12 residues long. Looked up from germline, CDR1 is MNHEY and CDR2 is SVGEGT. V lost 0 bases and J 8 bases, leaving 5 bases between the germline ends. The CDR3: CASSYSTKPQHF. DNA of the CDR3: TGTGCCAGCAGTTACTCGACAAAGCCCCAGCATTTT.

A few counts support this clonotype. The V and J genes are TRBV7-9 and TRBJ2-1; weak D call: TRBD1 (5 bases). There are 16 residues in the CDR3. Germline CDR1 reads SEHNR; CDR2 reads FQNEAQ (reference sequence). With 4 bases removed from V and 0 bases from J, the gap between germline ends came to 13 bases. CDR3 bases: TGTGCCAGCAGCTCCCCGACAGTGCCCTCCTACAATGAGCAGTTCTTC. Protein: CASSSPTVPSYNEQFF.

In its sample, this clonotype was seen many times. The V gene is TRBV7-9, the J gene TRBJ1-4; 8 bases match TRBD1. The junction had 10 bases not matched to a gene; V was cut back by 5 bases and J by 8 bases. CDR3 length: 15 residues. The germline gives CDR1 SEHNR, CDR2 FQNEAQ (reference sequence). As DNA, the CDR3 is TGTGCCAGCAGCCGAAGACAGGGGAAAAGCGAAAAACTGTTTTTT. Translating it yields CASSRRQGKSEKLFF.

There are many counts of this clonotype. Here the CDR3 reads CASSVDRGEQYF. The CDR3 DNA follows: TGTGCCAGCAGCGTGGACCGCGGCGAGCAGTACTTC. This sequence joins TRBV9 and TRBJ2-7, with D uncertain. The germline V gene has CDR1 SGDLS and CDR2 YYNGEE. This CDR3 is 12 amino acids long. The germline V and J ends were trimmed by 2 bases and 6 bases, with 9 bases remaining between them.

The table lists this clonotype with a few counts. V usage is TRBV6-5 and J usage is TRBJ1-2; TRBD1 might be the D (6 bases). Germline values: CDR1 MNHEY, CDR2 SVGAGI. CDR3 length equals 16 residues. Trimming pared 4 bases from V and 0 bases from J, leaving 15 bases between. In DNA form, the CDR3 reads TGTGCCAGCAGTTTCGGGGACGGGGGCCCTAACTATGGCTACACCTTC. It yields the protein CASSFGDGGPNYGYTF.

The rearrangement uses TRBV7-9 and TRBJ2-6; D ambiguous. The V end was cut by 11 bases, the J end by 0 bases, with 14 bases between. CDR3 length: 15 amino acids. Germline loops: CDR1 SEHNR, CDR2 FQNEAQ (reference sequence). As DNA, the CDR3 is TGTGCCTTCGTACCCTCGAGCTCTGGGGCCAACGTCCTGACTTTC. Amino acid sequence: CAFVPSSSGANVLTF. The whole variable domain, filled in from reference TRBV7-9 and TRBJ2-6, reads DTGVSQNPRHKITKRGQNVTFRCDPISEHNRLYWYRQTLGQGPEFLTYFQNEAQLEKSRLLSDRFSAERPKGSFSTLEIQRTEQGDSAMYLCAFVPSSSGANVLTFGAGSRLTVL.

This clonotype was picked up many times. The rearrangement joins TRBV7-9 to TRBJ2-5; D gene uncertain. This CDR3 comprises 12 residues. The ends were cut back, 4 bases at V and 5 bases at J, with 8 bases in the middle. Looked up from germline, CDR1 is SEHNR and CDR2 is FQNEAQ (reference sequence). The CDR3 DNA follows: TGTGCCAGCAGCTCCCAAGGGGAGACCCAGTACTTC. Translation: CASSSQGETQYF. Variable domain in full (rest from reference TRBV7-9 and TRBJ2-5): DTGVSQNPRHKITKRGQNVTFRCDPISEHNRLYWYRQTLGQGPEFLTYFQNEAQLEKSRLLSDRFSAERPKGSFSTLEIQRTEQGDSAMYLCASSSQGETQYFGPGTRLLVL.

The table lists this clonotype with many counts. CDR3 sequence reads: CASSYGGPGKSDYNSPLHF. The CDR3 nucleotides are TGTGCCAGCAGTTACGGGGGTCCGGGGAAGAGTGACTACAATTCACCCCTCCACTTT. V gene TRBV6-5 combines with J gene TRBJ1-6; a possible D gene is TRBD1 (5 bases). Germline loops: CDR1 MNHEY, CDR2 SVGAGI. V lost 2 bases to trimming and J lost 7 bases, with 24 bases between them. The CDR3 has 19 amino acids.

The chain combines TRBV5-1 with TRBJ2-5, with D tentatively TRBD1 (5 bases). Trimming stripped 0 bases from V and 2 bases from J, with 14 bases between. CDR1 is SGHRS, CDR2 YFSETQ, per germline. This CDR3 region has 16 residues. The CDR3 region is CASSLGVLQAQETQYF. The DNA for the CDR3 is TGCGCCAGCAGCTTGGGGGTCCTACAGGCACAAGAGACCCAGTACTTC.

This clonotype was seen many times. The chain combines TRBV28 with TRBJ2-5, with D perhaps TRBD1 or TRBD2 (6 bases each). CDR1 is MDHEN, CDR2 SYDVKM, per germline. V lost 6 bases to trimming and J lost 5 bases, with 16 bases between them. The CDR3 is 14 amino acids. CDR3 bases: TGTGCCAGCAGGCCCCCGGGGGCGCGGGAGACCCAGTACTTC. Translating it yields CASRPPGARETQYF.

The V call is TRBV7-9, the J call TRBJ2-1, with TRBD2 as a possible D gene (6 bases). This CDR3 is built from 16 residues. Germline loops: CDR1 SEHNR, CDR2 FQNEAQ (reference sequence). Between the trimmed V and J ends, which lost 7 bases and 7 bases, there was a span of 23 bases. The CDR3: CASTSFDSQRANEQFF. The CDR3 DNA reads TGTGCCAGCACCTCGTTCGACTCACAGCGGGCAAATGAGCAGTTCTTC. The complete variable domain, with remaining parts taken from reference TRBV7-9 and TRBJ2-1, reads DTGVSQNPRHKITKRGQNVTFRCDPISEHNRLYWYRQTLGQGPEFLTYFQNEAQLEKSRLLSDRFSAERPKGSFSTLEIQRTEQGDSAMYLCASTSFDSQRANEQFFGPGTRLTVL.

CDR3 protein: CSAIKEFADTQYF. The CDR3 DNA reads as TGCAGTGCTATAAAGGAATTCGCAGATACGCAGTATTTT. This chain joins TRBV20-1 and TRBJ2-3; D is uncertain. This CDR3 comprises 13 residues. Germline CDR1 reads DFQATT; CDR2 reads SNEGSKA (reference sequence). Trimming took off 4 bases at V and 4 bases at J, with 12 bases between the two ends.

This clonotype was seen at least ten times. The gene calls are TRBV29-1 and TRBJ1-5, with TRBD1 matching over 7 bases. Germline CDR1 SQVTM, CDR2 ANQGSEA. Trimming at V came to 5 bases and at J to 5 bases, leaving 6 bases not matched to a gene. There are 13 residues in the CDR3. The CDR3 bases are TGCAGCGTTCAGGGGGACACGGATCAGCCCCAGCATTTT. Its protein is CSVQGDTDQPQHF. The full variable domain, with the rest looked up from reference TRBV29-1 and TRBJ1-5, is SAVISQKPSRDICQRGTSLTIQCQVDSQVTMMFWYRQQPGQSLTLIATANQGSEATYESGFVIDKFPISRPNLTFSTLTVSNMSPEDSSIYLCSVQGDTDQPQHFGDGTRLSIL.

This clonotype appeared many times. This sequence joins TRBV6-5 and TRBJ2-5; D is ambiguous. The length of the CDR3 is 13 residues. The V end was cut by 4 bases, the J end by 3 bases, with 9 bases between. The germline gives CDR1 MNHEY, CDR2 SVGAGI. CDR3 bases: TGTGCCAGCAGTTTCGGCCGGGAAGAGACCCAGTACTTC. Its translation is CASSFGREETQYF.

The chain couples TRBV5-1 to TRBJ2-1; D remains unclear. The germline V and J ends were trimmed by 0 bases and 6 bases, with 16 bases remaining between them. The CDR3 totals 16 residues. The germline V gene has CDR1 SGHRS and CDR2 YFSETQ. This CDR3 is CASSLDGRLPGNEQFF. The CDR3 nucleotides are TGCGCCAGCAGCTTGGACGGTCGCCTCCCTGGCAATGAGCAGTTCTTC.

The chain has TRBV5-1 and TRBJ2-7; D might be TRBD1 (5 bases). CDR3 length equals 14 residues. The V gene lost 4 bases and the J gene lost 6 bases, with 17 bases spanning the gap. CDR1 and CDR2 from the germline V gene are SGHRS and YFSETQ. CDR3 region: CASSLDLQALEQYF. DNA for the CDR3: TGCGCCAGCAGCCTAGACTTACAGGCTCTCGAGCAGTACTTC.

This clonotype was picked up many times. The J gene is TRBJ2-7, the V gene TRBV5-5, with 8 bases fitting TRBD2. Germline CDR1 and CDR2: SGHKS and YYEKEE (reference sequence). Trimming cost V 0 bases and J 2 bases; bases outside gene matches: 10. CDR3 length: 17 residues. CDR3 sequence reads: CASSLVRGGQKTYEQYF. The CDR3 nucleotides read TGTGCCAGCAGCTTGGTCCGGGGGGGCCAAAAAACCTACGAGCAGTACTTC.

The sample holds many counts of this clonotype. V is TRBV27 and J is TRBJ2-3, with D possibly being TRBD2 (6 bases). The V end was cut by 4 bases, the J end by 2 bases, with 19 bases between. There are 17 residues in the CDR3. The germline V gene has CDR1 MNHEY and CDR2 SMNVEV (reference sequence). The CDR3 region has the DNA TGTGCCAGCAGTTCCTTATGGGCGGCGGGGAACACAGATACGCAGTATTTT. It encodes CASSSLWAAGNTDTQYF.

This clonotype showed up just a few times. CDR3 DNA sequence: TGCAGTGCTAGCCATACGACAGGTTTAAGTACCGGGGAGCTGTTTTTT. Translation: CSASHTTGLSTGELFF. The chain employs TRBV20-1 and TRBJ2-2; D is perhaps TRBD1 (6 bases). CDR1 is DFQATT and CDR2 is SNEGSKA in the germline V gene (reference sequence). The CDR3 covers 16 residues. Deletions cut 3 bases from V and 5 bases from J, with 19 bases between.

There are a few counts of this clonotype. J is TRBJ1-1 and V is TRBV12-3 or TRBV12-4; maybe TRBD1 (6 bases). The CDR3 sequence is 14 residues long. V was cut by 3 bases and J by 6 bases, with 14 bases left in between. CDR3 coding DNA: TGTGCCAGCAGTTTTCGTCGGGGGGCGGCTGAAGCTTTCTTT. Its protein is CASSFRRGAAEAFF.